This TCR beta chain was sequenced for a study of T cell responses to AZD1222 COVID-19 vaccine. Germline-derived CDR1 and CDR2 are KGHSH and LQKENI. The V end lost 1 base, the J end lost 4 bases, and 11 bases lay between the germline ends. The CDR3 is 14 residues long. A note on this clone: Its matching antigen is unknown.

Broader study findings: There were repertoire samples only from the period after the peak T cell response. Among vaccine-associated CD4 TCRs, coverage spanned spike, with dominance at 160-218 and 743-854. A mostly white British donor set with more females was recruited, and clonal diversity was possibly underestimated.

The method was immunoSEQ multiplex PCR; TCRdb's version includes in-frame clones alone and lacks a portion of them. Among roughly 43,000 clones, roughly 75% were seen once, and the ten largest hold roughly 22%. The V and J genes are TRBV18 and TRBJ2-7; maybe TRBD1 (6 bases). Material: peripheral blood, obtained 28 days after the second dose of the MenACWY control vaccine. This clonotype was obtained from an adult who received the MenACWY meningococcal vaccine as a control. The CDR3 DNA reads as TGTGCCAGCTCACCACGGACAGTTCTATACGAGCAGTACTTC. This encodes CASSPRTVLYEQYF.